The 21 T cell receptor beta chains below all came from one sample that was sequenced in a study of cytomegalovirus exposure and HLA in healthy donors. PCR was performed using 60 Vbeta and 13 Jbeta primers. Data came from immunoSEQ multiplex PCR; TCRdb stores just in-frame clones and leaves some out. The repertoire holds fewer than 150,000 clones, with over 70% as singletons. The material sequenced was PBMCs. Receptors were obtained from a man aged 35-49 years in good health and CMV-seropositive.

This rearrangement joins TRBV7-2 to TRBJ1-3, with TRBD1 identical over 9 bases. The CDR3 extends over 15 amino acids. Germline V gives CDR1 SGHTA, CDR2 FQGNSA. The J segment lost 2 bases and the V segment lost 5 bases, leaving 4 bases of the junction unmatched. The CDR3 reads CASSPRQGAGNTIYF. CDR3 DNA sequence: TGTGCCAGCAGCCCGCGACAGGGGGCTGGAAACACCATATATTTT. Supplemented by reference TRBV7-2 and TRBJ1-3, the full variable domain reads GAGVSQSPSNKVTEKGKDVELRCDPISGHTALYWYRQSLGQGLEFLIYFQGNSAPDKSGLPSDRFSAERTGGSVSTLTIQRTQQEDSAVYLCASSPRQGAGNTIYFGEGSWLTVV.

The V and J genes are TRBV5-1 and TRBJ2-4; no clear D gene. V lost 0 bases to trimming and J lost 6 bases, with 13 bases between them. Germline CDR1 SGHRS, CDR2 YFSETQ. This CDR3 contains 15 residues. The CDR3 loop reads CASSLATSALNIQYF. Here the CDR3 DNA reads TGCGCCAGCAGCTTGGCCACTTCTGCACTAAACATTCAGTACTTC.

The chain couples TRBV19 to TRBJ1-1; TRBD1 agrees at 8 bases. The CDR3 is made up of 13 amino acids. Trimming cost V 5 bases and J 5 bases; bases outside gene matches: 4. Germline lookup yields CDR1 LNHDA and CDR2 SQIVND (reference sequence). CDR3 in amino acids: CASSYRGRTEAFF. In DNA, the CDR3 is TGTGCCAGTAGTTACAGGGGGAGGACTGAAGCTTTCTTT.

This clone was seen a handful of times. V gene TRBV11-2 combines with J gene TRBJ2-2, with 11 bases that match TRBD2. V was clipped by 4 bases and J by 3 bases; unmatched bases: 7. Germline V gives CDR1 SGHAT, CDR2 FQNNGV. The CDR3 is 17 amino acids. CDR3 sequence (DNA): TGTGCCAGCAGCTCCCCAACTAGCGGGGGTCACACCGGGGAGCTGTTTTTT. The encoded protein is CASSSPTSGGHTGELFF.

This clone has a handful of counts. The chain joins TRBV7-9 to TRBJ2-3; 10 bases are shared with TRBD2. Germline V gene lookup returns CDR1 SEHNR and CDR2 FQNEAQ (reference sequence). V trimming: 5 bases; J trimming: 2 bases; junction bases outside the gene matches: 13. This CDR3 region has 18 residues. CDR3: CASSLPALAGAITDTQYF. The CDR3, as DNA: TGTGCCAGCAGCCTTCCGGCTCTAGCGGGGGCCATCACAGATACGCAGTATTTT.

This clone was seen a few times. CDR3 DNA: TGTGCCAGCAGTGAAACGACGGGGGTCATGGGGACAGGGGTTTTGAGCACAGATACGCAGTATTTT. Its protein is CASSETTGVMGTGVLSTDTQYF. The chain couples TRBV2 to TRBJ2-3; 10 positions agree with TRBD1. Germline V lookup: CDR1 SNHLY, CDR2 FYNNEI. V gave up 2 bases and J gave up 0 bases; unmatched junction bases: 20. The CDR3 covers 22 residues.

This chain connects TRBV6-1 to TRBJ2-2, with 7 bases fitting TRBD1. The ends lost 9 bases at V and 1 base at J; junction bases unmatched: 5. CDR3 length: 14 residues. Germline V lookup: CDR1 MNHNS, CDR2 SASEGT. The CDR3 DNA follows: TGTGCCAGTATCGGACAGGTGAACACCGGGGAGCTGTTTTTT. The encoded protein is CASIGQVNTGELFF.

The J gene is TRBJ2-5, the V gene TRBV7-8; D may be TRBD2 (7 bases). V lost 3 bases, J lost 5 bases, and 16 bases lay in between. Germline-derived CDR1 and CDR2 are SGHVS and FQNEAQ. The CDR3 covers 15 residues. CDR3 coding DNA: TGTGCCAGCAGCTTTTCATTAGGGGGGGGCGAGACCCAGTACTTC. It specifies CASSFSLGGGETQYF.

J is TRBJ1-5 and V is TRBV28, with D maybe TRBD1 (5 bases). CDR1 and CDR2 from the germline V gene are MDHEN and SYDVKM. The CDR3 loop spans 15 amino acids. Trimming took 8 bases from V and 2 from J, leaving 16 bases between them. CDR3 nucleotide sequence: TGTGCCAGCCTGGGGACTTCCGAGGGCAATCAGCCCCAGCATTTT. Its protein product is CASLGTSEGNQPQHF.

The V call is TRBV2, the J call TRBJ2-2; unclear D gene. The CDR3 is 12 amino acids. Trimming took 6 bases from V and 6 from J, leaving 8 bases between them. The germline V gene encodes CDR1 SNHLY and CDR2 FYNNEI. CDR3: CASRAQAGELFF. The CDR3 DNA sequence: TGTGCCAGCAGGGCGCAGGCCGGGGAGCTGTTTTTT.

The chain recombines TRBV9 with TRBJ2-7, with TRBD1 as a possible D gene (6 bases). The germline V gene encodes CDR1 SGDLS and CDR2 YYNGEE. The CDR3 loop spans 16 amino acids. V was shortened by 3 bases and J by 5 bases, with 21 bases between the two germline ends. CDR3: CASSERMGQGFHEQYF. DNA of the CDR3: TGTGCCAGCAGCGAACGTATGGGACAAGGTTTCCACGAGCAGTACTTC.

This clone was seen only once. V usage is TRBV19 and J usage is TRBJ1-1; D might be TRBD1 (5 bases). CDR1 LNHDA and CDR2 SQIVND come from the germline V gene (reference sequence). Trimming took 5 bases from V and 6 from J, leaving 19 bases between them. The CDR3 totals 15 residues. In DNA form, the CDR3 reads TGTGCCAGTAGTTCTCTTAGGGTCAGGGTGGCTGAAGCTTTCTTT. Protein sequence: CASSSLRVRVAEAFF.

V and J are TRBV19 and TRBJ1-2; TRBD1 matches 8 bases. This CDR3 comprises 16 residues. The germline CDR1 and CDR2 sequences are LNHDA and SQIVND (reference sequence). The junction had 10 bases not matched to a gene; V was cut back by 3 bases and J by 4 bases. The CDR3: CASSIMDRAGFYGYTF. The CDR3 nucleotides are TGTGCCAGTAGTATCATGGACAGGGCGGGTTTCTATGGCTACACCTTC.

This sequence joins TRBV7-2 and TRBJ1-2; D is possibly TRBD1 (5 bases). This CDR3 has 15 residues. Between the trimmed V and J ends, which lost 2 bases and 5 bases, there was a span of 15 bases. Germline V CDR1 and CDR2: SGHTA, FQGNSA. The CDR3 sequence: CASSLYDGGLYGYTF. The CDR3 nucleotides are TGTGCCAGCAGCTTATATGACGGGGGTCTGTATGGCTACACCTTC.

The chain recombines TRBV4-2 with TRBJ2-7; possibly TRBD1 for D (6 bases). The V gene's germline CDR1 is LGHNA and CDR2 YNFKEQ. Trimming cost V 4 bases and J 2 bases, with 15 bases left between them. The CDR3 loop spans 15 amino acids. The CDR3 DNA follows: TGTGCCAGCAGCCCGATTGAACAGGGTACCTACGAGCAGTACTTC. Translated: CASSPIEQGTYEQYF.

CDR3 coding DNA: TGCGCCAGCAGCTTGGCCACAGGGGGCATCGTTCAGGGGACCGGGGAGCTGTTTTTT. Its protein is CASSLATGGIVQGTGELFF. The J gene is TRBJ2-2, the V gene TRBV5-1; 9 positions match TRBD1. Germline loops: CDR1 SGHRS, CDR2 YFSETQ. Unmatched junction bases numbered 14, after V lost 0 bases and J lost 5 bases. There are 19 residues in the CDR3. The full variable domain, with the rest looked up from reference TRBV5-1 and TRBJ2-2, is KAGVTQTPRYLIKTRGQQVTLSCSPISGHRSVSWYQQTPGQGLQFLFEYFSETQRNKGNFPGRFSGRQFSNSRSEMNVSTLELGDSALYLCASSLATGGIVQGTGELFFGEGSRLTVL.

CDR3 bases: TGTGCCGGAGATAGCGGGGGGCAAACCTACAATGAGCAGTTCTTC. Translated, it gives CAGDSGGQTYNEQFF. The chain joins TRBV6-9 to TRBJ2-1; 10 nucleotides match TRBD2. This CDR3 region has 15 residues. Germline V gene lookup returns CDR1 MNHGY and CDR2 SVAAGI. V was clipped by 11 bases and J by 2 bases; unmatched bases: 9.

Note on this clone: Other DNA sequences from this sample encode an identical CDR3 as well. The chain carries TRBV7-9 and TRBJ2-3, with TRBD2 as a possible D gene (6 bases). CDR1 is SEHNR and CDR2 is FQNEAQ in the germline V gene (reference sequence). The CDR3 is 15 residues long. Deletions cut 0 bases from V and 0 bases from J, with 7 bases between. The CDR3 nucleotides read TGTGCCAGCAGCTTAGCCGGGGGAAGCACAGATACGCAGTATTTT. Its protein is CASSLAGGSTDTQYF.

This rearrangement joins TRBV6-1 to TRBJ1-5, with TRBD1 identical over 10 bases. The germline gives CDR1 MNHNS, CDR2 SASEGT. The CDR3 runs 14 residues. J lost 4 bases, V lost 7 bases, and 4 bases had no gene match. CDR3 sequence reads: CASIRDRGNQPQHF. The CDR3 DNA is TGTGCCAGCATTCGGGACAGGGGTAATCAGCCCCAGCATTTT.

This clone occurred once. The chain combines TRBV30 with TRBJ2-3; 12 bases line up with TRBD2. The V gene's germline CDR1 is GTSNPN and CDR2 SVGIG (reference sequence). CDR3 length equals 18 residues. V was pared by 2 bases and J by 0 bases, with 9 bases of the junction left unmatched. The CDR3, as DNA: TGTGCCTGGAGTCAAACTAGCGGGGGGTTAACTAGCACAGATACGCAGTATTTT. Residues: CAWSQTSGGLTSTDTQYF.

CDR3 DNA: TGTGCCAGCAGTCAGGGGGTATTCGCTTTCTTT. It specifies CASSQGVFAFF. The V and J genes are TRBV6-5 and TRBJ1-1, with TRBD1 matching over 7 bases. The CDR3 covers 11 residues. V shed 5 bases and J 11 bases; nucleotides not matched to a gene: 5. CDR1 and CDR2 from the germline V gene are MNHEY and SVGAGI.